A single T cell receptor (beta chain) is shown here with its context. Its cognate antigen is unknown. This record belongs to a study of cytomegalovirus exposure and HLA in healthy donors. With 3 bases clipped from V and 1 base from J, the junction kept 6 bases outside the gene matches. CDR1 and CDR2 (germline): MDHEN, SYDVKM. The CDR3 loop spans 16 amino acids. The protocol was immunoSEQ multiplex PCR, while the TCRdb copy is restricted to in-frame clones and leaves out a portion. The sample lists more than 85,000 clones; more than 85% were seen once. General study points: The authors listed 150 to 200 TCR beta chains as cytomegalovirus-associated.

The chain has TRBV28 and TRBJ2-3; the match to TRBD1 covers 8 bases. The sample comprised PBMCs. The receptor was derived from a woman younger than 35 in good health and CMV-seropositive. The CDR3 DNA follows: TGTGCCAGCAGTTTCGGGGTACAGGGGGGCACAGATACGCAGTATTTT. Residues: CASSFGVQGGTDTQYF.